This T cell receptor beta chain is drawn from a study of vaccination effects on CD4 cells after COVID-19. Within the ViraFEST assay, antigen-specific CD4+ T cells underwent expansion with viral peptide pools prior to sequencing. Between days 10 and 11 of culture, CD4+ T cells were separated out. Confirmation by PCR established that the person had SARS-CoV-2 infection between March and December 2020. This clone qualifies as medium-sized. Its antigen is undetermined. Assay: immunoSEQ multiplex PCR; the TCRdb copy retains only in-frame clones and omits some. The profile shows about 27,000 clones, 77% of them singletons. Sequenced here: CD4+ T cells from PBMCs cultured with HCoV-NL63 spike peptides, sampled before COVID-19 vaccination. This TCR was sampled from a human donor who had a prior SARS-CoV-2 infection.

The CDR3 coding sequence is TGTGCCAGCAGCTTAGGGTCTGGAAACACCATATATTTT. Translated: CASSLGSGNTIYF. This rearrangement joins TRBV7-2 to TRBJ1-3, with no clear D. Trimming took off 1 base at V and 1 base at J, with 2 bases between the two ends. The germline V gene encodes CDR1 SGHTA and CDR2 FQGNSA. The CDR3 runs to 13 residues. Combining the CDR3 with reference TRBV7-2 and TRBJ1-3 gives the whole variable domain GAGVSQSPSNKVTEKGKDVELRCDPISGHTALYWYRQSLGQGLEFLIYFQGNSAPDKSGLPSDRFSAERTGGSVSTLTIQRTQQEDSAVYLCASSLGSGNTIYFGEGSWLTVV.